Listed below are T cell receptor beta chains from one sample, sequenced in a study of vaccination effects on CD4 cells after COVID-19. No antigen has been identified for these receptors. Sequencing was performed with immunoSEQ multiplex PCR; in TCRdb, only in-frame clones are kept and a portion is missing. The sample records around 54,000 clones, around 80% being singletons. The material sequenced was CD4+ T cells from PBMCs cultured with HCoV-229E spike peptides, taken before COVID-19 vaccination. The origin of the receptors is a human donor who received a COVID-19 vaccine. The CDR3 runs from the conserved cysteine through the conserved F or W. D genes are given only for firm matches. For some rows the clone size is stated as once, few or many, or as a class when expanded; others skip it.

clone size	V gene	J gene	D gene	CDR3 protein	CDR3 DNA
-	TRBV24-1	TRBJ1-6	-	CATSDPAAAATLNSPLHF	TGTGCCACCAGTGATCCCGCGGCGGCCGCTACCCTGAATTCACCCCTCCACTTT
-	TRBV18	TRBJ1-1	-	CASSLKVETEAFF	TGTGCCAGCTCACTAAAGGTGGAAACTGAAGCTTTCTTT
-	TRBV6-1	TRBJ1-4	-	CASSDPTGIPTNEKLFF	TGTGCCAGCAGTGACCCGACGGGTATTCCAACTAATGAAAAACTGTTTTTT
-	TRBV24-1	TRBJ2-2	TRBD1	CAGDSSNTGELFF	TGTGCCGGGGACAGCTCGAACACCGGGGAGCTGTTTTTT
-	TRBV7-2	TRBJ1-3	-	CASSSRALRTAGNTIYF	TGTGCCAGCAGCTCCAGAGCGTTAAGGACAGCTGGAAACACCATATATTTT
-	TRBV5-1	TRBJ2-5	-	CASSFLPSAQETQYF	TGCGCCAGCAGCTTTCTTCCGTCAGCGCAAGAGACCCAGTACTTC
-	TRBV27	TRBJ1-6	-	CASSLYSQLYNSPLHF	TGTGCCAGCAGTTTATACTCACAGTTATATAATTCACCCCTCCACTTT
few	TRBV4-1	TRBJ1-6	-	CASSLLGGGWNSPLHF	TGCGCCAGCAGCCTCTTGGGTGGGGGTTGGAATTCACCCCTCCACTTT
-	TRBV5-8	TRBJ1-2	TRBD1	CASSLPGQDYGYTF	TGTGCCAGCAGCTTGCCGGGACAGGACTATGGCTACACCTTC
-	TRBV5-1	TRBJ2-2	-	CASSSTGNTGELFF	TGCGCCAGCAGCTCGACAGGGAACACCGGGGAGCTGTTTTTT
-	TRBV20-1	TRBJ2-5	-	CSARDLETQYF	TGCAGTGCTAGAGATTTGGAGACCCAGTACTTC
-	TRBV5-4	TRBJ2-5	TRBD1	CASSRWDRGRETQYF	TGTGCCAGCAGCCGCTGGGACAGGGGGAGGGAGACCCAGTACTTC